This TCR beta chain was obtained from a study of brain T cells in children with intractable seizures. Profiling relied on immunoSEQ multiplex PCR, and the TCRdb table lists in-frame clones only, not all of them. The repertoire holds about 340,000 clones, with about 94% as singletons. The CDR3 totals 14 residues. V was trimmed by 3 bases and J by 1 base, leaving 7 bases between them. The germline gives CDR1 MNHNS, CDR2 SASEGT. Time point given: blood from clinic visit 5 months post-surgery; TSC patient then seizure free. Surgery cases with the highest brain T cell transcript signatures were chosen for sequencing.

Material: peripheral blood, obtained less than 6 months after surgery. The chain has TRBV6-1 and TRBJ1-5; D gene ambiguous. The TCR sequence derives from a boy younger than two with tuberous sclerosis and intractable seizures. The CDR3 DNA sequence: TGTGCCAGCAGTGATACAGTAAGCAATCAGCCCCAGCATTTT. Protein: CASSDTVSNQPQHF.